Each of the 7 T cell receptor beta chains below was sequenced from the same sample in a study of monozygotic twins with inflammatory bowel disease. TCRdb re-called the 5' RACE reads, yielding one record per CDR3 amino acid sequence without DNA. The listing records approximately 140,000 distinct CDR3 sequences. The sample comprised blood. The receptors here all came from a human donor with ulcerative colitis or Crohn's disease, or a healthy co-twin of an affected twin (not recorded which).

The chain links TRBV7-2 to TRBJ2-2; TCRdb calls TRBD1, which cannot be checked without DNA. The CDR3 spans 14 residues. CDR1 is SGHTA, CDR2 FQGNSA, per germline. CDR3 amino acids: CASSLDSATGELFF.

This CDR3 is CSARDLGKQPQHF. V and J are TRBV20-1 and TRBJ1-5. Germline loops: CDR1 DFQATT, CDR2 SNEGSKA (reference sequence). The CDR3 is 13 amino acids.

The chain links TRBV5-1 to TRBJ2-7; TCRdb calls TRBD1, which cannot be checked without DNA. CDR1 and CDR2 (germline): SGHRS, YFSETQ. There are 13 residues in the CDR3. The CDR3 is CASSLEVGVEQYF.

V is TRBV20-1 and J is TRBJ1-1; TCRdb calls TRBD1, which cannot be checked without DNA. CDR3 length equals 13 residues. Germline assignment: CDR1 DFQATT and CDR2 SNEGSKA (reference sequence). CDR3: CSAYPGQGIEAFF.

The J gene is TRBJ2-7, the V gene TRBV20-1; the TCRdb call, TRBD1, lacks DNA for checking. Germline-derived CDR1 and CDR2 are DFQATT and SNEGSKA (reference sequence). The CDR3 is 11 amino acids. This CDR3 reads CSASPDYEQYF.

J is TRBJ2-2 and V is TRBV20-1; TCRdb indicates TRBD2, and absent DNA this call remains unverified. The V gene's germline CDR1 is DFQATT and CDR2 SNEGSKA (reference sequence). The CDR3 runs to 15 residues. The CDR3 is CSARDAGRDSGELFF.

The rearrangement links TRBV6-5 to TRBJ1-5. Germline lookup yields CDR1 MNHEY and CDR2 SVGAGI. The CDR3 is made up of 15 amino acids. The CDR3 loop is CASSLEDYSNQPQHF.